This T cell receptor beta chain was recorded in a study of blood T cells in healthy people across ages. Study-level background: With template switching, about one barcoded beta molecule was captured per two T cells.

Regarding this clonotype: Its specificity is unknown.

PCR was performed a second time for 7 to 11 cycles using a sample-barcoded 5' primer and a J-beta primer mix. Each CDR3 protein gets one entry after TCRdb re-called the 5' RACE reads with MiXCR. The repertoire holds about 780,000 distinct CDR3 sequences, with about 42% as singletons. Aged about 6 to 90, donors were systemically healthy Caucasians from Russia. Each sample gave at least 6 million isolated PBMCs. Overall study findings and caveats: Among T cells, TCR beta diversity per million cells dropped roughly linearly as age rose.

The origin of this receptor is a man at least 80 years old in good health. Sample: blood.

CDR3: CASSFRFGGNRDTQYF. The CDR3, as DNA: TGTGCCAGCAGCTTCCGATTTGGGGGGAATAGAGATACGCAGTATTTT. The rearrangement joins TRBV13 to TRBJ2-3; D might be TRBD2 (6 bases). Germline-derived CDR1 and CDR2 are PRHDT and FYEKMQ (reference sequence). The CDR3 is made up of 16 amino acids. Trimming removed 3 bases from V and 5 bases from J, with 18 bases in between.